This record concerns one TCR beta chain sequence. Its antigen remains unknown. The repertoire was sequenced with immunoSEQ multiplex PCR; TCRdb's copy has only in-frame clones and lacks some. The table includes over a million clones, roughly 95% detected once. Every one of the donors was a Caucasian adult that lived in Nashville, Tennessee. This entry belongs to a study of shared clonotypes between healthy human individuals. The wider study: Plates per donor: three CD4 naive, three CD4 memory, two CD8 naive, one CD8 memory.

The V segment lost 2 bases and the J segment 3 bases; nucleotides outside the gene matches: 5. CDR3 length equals 15 residues. Germline V CDR1 and CDR2: SGHAT, FQNNGV. Broader study findings: Naive subsets generally had larger estimated richness than memory subsets.

This chain links TRBV11-2 with TRBJ2-3, with TRBD2 matching over 7 bases. Sequenced material: naive CD4+ T cells sorted from blood. Subset defined: CD45RA+ positively selected. The sequence derives from a man younger than 45 in good health. CDR3 nucleotide sequence: TGTGCCAGCAGCTTAATGAGACTAGCAACAGATACGCAGTATTTT. It encodes CASSLMRLATDTQYF.